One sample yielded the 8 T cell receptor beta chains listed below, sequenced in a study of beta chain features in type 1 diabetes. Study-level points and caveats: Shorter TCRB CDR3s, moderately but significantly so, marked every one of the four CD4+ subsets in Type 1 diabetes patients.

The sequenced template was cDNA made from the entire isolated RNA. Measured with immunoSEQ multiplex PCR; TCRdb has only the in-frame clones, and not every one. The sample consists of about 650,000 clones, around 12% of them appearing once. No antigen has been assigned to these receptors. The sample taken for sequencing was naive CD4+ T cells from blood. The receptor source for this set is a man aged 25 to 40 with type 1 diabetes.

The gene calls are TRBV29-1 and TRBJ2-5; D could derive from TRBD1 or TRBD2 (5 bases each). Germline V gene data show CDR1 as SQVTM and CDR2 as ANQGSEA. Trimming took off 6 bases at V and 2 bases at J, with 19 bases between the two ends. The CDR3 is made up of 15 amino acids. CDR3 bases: TGCAGCGTGCCCGCTAGCCGGGGCATGCAAGAGACCCAGTACTTC. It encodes CSVPASRGMQETQYF.

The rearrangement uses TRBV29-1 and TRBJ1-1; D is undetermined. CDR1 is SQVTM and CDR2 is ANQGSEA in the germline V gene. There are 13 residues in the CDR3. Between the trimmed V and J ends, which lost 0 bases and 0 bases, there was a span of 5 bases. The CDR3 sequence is CSVEERVNTEAFF. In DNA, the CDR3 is TGCAGCGTTGAAGAAAGGGTGAACACTGAAGCTTTCTTT.

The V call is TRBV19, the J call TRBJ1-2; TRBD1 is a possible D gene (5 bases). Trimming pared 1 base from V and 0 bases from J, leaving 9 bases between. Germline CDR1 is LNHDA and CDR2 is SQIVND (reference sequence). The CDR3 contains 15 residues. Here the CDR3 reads CASSIGRDTNYGYTF. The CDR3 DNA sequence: TGTGCCAGTAGTATAGGCAGGGATACTAACTATGGCTACACCTTC.

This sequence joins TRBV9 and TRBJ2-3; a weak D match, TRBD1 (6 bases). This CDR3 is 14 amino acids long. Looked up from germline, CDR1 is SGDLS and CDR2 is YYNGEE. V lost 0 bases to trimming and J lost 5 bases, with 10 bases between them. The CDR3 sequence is CASSVAGAQDTQYF. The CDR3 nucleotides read TGTGCCAGCAGCGTAGCAGGGGCTCAAGATACGCAGTATTTT.

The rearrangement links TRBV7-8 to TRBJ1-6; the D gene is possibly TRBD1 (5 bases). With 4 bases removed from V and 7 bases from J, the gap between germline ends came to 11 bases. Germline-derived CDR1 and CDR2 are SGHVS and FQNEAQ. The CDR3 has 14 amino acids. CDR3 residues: CASSSGPTNSPLHF. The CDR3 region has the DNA TGTGCCAGCAGCTCGGGACCGACGAATTCACCCCTCCACTTT.

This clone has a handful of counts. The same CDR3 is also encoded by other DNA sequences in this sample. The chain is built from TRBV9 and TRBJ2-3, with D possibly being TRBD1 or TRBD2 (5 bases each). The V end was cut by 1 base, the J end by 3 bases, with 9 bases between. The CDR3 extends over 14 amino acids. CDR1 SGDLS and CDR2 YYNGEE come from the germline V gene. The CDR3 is CASSVLWGTDTQYF. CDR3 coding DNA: TGTGCCAGCAGCGTACTCTGGGGGACAGATACGCAGTATTTT.

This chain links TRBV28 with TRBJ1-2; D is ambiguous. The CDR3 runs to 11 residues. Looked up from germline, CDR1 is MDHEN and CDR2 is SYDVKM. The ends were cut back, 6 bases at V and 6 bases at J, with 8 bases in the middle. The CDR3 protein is CASREEDGYTF. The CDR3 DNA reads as TGTGCCAGCAGGGAGGAGGATGGCTACACCTTC.

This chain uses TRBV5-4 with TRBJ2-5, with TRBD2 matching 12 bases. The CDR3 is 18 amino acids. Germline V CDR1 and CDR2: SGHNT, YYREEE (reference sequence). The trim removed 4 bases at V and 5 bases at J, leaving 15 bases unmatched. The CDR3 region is CASSRRTSGARSRETQYF. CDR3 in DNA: TGTGCCAGCAGCCGCCGGACTAGCGGGGCAAGATCGAGGGAGACCCAGTACTTC.